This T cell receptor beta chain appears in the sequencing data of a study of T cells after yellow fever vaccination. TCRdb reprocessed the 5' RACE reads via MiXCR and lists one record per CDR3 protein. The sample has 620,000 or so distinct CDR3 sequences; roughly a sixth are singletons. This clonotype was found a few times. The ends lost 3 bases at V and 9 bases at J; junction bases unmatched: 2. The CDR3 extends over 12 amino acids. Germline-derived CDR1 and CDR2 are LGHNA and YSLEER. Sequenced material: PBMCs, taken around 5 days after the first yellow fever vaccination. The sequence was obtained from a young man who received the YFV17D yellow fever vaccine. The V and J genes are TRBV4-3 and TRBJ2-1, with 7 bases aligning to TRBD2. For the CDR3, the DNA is TGCGCCAGCAGCCATCCGGGGGGTGAGCAGTTCTTC. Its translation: CASSHPGGEQFF.